This TCR beta chain stems from a study of T cell responses to AZD1222 COVID-19 vaccine. Assay: immunoSEQ multiplex PCR; the TCRdb copy retains only in-frame clones and omits some. The sample includes over 100,000 clones, about 86% of them seen just once. J gave up 0 bases and V 8 bases, and 3 bases lay outside the gene matches. The CDR3 length is 14 residues. Germline CDR1 reads LNHNV; CDR2 reads YYDKDF (reference sequence). The source was peripheral blood, collected on day 0 of AZD1222 vaccination. The chain is built from TRBV15 and TRBJ2-1; the match to TRBD1 covers 8 bases. The sequence derives from an adult in good health. CDR3 nucleotides: TGTGCCACCGGACAGGGAAGCTCCTACAATGAGCAGTTCTTC. Its protein is CATGQGSSYNEQFF.